These 11 T cell receptor beta chains were all obtained from the same sample, sequenced in a study of blood T cell repertoires in COVID-19. Sequencing was performed with immunoSEQ multiplex PCR; in TCRdb, only in-frame clones are kept and a portion is missing. This sample has 25,000 or so clones, with just over 85% found just once. Sequencing used peripheral blood. All receptors come from a woman aged 45 to 65 with active COVID-19.

The rearrangement links TRBV30 to TRBJ2-2, with D tentatively TRBD1 (6 bases). CDR3 length: 13 residues. CDR1 and CDR2 from the germline V gene are GTSNPN and SVGIG (reference sequence). V was cut by 1 base and J by 5 bases, with 8 bases left in between. Here the CDR3 reads CAWSATGTGELFF. CDR3 DNA: TGTGCCTGGAGTGCGACAGGAACCGGGGAGCTGTTTTTT.

The rearrangement links TRBV7-3 to TRBJ2-3, with 7 bases lining up with TRBD2. The germline CDR1 and CDR2 sequences are SGHTA and FQGTGA. The CDR3 is 16 residues long. V dropped 0 bases and J dropped 2; count of bases not matched to a gene: 5. CDR3: CASSLTVAGATDTQYF. CDR3 nucleotide sequence: TGTGCCAGCAGCTTAACTGTCGCGGGAGCCACAGATACGCAGTATTTT.

The V call is TRBV11-2, the J call TRBJ1-6, with D unclear. V shed 3 bases and J shed 8 bases, with 5 bases lying between them. Per the germline V gene, CDR1 is SGHAT and CDR2 is FQNNGV. This CDR3 has 12 residues. This chain's CDR3 is CASSFNYSPLHF. CDR3 coding DNA: TGTGCCAGCAGCTTTAATTATTCACCCCTCCACTTT.

The chain couples TRBV11-2 to TRBJ2-1; TRBD2 matches 9 bases. Germline trimming cut 5 bases from V and 8 bases from J; bases unmatched to any gene: 7. The CDR3 extends over 14 amino acids. CDR1 and CDR2 (germline): SGHAT, FQNNGV. CDR3 nucleotides: TGTGCCAGCAGCACCTCCGGCGGGGGGGATGAGCAGTTCTTC. Amino acids: CASSTSGGGDEQFF.

The rearrangement uses TRBV9 and TRBJ1-2; TRBD1 agrees at 8 bases. Germline V gene sequence: CDR1 SGDLS, CDR2 YYNGEE. The CDR3 sequence is 16 residues long. The J segment lost 6 bases and the V segment lost 2 bases, leaving 12 bases of the junction unmatched. The CDR3 nucleotides are TGTGCCAGCAGCGTCCCCTCGGACAGGGCCTGGGATGGCTACACCTTC. It translates to CASSVPSDRAWDGYTF.

This sequence joins TRBV21-1 and TRBJ2-1; TRBD2 is the table's D call and was not checked against the DNA. TRBV21-1 is a pseudogene segment. The CDR3 consists of 12 residues. The CDR3 nucleotides read TGTGCCAGCGGCCCCCGGGACAATGAGCAGTTCTTC. Encoded protein: CASGPRDNEQFF.

This chain uses TRBV18 with TRBJ2-7, with TRBD1 identical over 9 bases. Losses at the gene ends were 3 bases for V and 1 base for J; bases not matched to a gene: 4. This CDR3 contains 15 residues. From germline, CDR1 is KGHSH and CDR2 LQKENI. CDR3 nucleotide sequence: TGTGCCAGCTCACCCCGGACAGGGGTATCCTACGAGCAGTACTTC. Protein product: CASSPRTGVSYEQYF.

This clone showed up just once. The gene calls are TRBV6-1 and TRBJ1-4; the D gene is possibly TRBD1 (5 bases). Trimming left V 0 bases short and J 8 bases short, with 13 bases between. This CDR3 contains 15 residues. Germline assignment: CDR1 MNHNS and CDR2 SASEGT. The DNA of the CDR3 is TGTGCCAGCAGTGAAGCTCTCGGGGGGAGAGAAAAACTGTTTTTT. Its translation is CASSEALGGREKLFF.

J is TRBJ2-1 and V is TRBV29-1, with TRBD1 matching over 10 bases. With V trimmed by 7 bases and J by 9 bases, 9 bases remained unmatched. The CDR3 sequence is 13 residues long. Germline loops: CDR1 SQVTM, CDR2 ANQGSEA. CDR3 in amino acids: CSDLGQGIGEQFF. CDR3 nucleotide sequence: TGCAGCGATCTGGGACAGGGGATCGGTGAGCAGTTCTTC.

The chain couples TRBV2 to TRBJ1-1, with TRBD1 identical over 10 bases. Germline-derived CDR1 and CDR2 are SNHLY and FYNNEI. Unmatched junction bases numbered 13, after V lost 5 bases and J lost 4 bases. The CDR3 contains 17 residues. The CDR3 nucleotides are TGTGCCAGCAGTATAGACAGGGGGCGCGTGGAAACCACTGAAGCTTTCTTT. Translation: CASSIDRGRVETTEAFF.

The chain combines TRBV5-1 with TRBJ2-1; 10 bases map to TRBD1. V lost 4 bases, J lost 7 bases, and 8 bases stayed unmatched. This CDR3 contains 15 residues. CDR1 is SGHRS and CDR2 is YFSETQ in the germline V gene. CDR3: CASSPVGQGFNEQFF. The CDR3 DNA sequence: TGCGCCAGCAGCCCCGTGGGACAGGGGTTTAATGAGCAGTTCTTC.